The clone carrying this T cell receptor beta chain was counted only a few times. The data stem from a study of T-cell memory formation after mild COVID-19. CDR1 and CDR2 (germline): GTSNPN, SVGIG (reference sequence). The CDR3 totals 13 residues. Trimming took off 1 base at V and 6 bases at J, with 10 bases between the two ends. In TCRdb, the 5' RACE reads were re-called with MiXCR into one record per CDR3 protein. The data show some 600,000 distinct CDR3 sequences, 15% to 20% seen once. Sequencing was carried out using PBMCs or a T cell subset sorted from them (not recorded which). The TCR originated in an adult woman who had mild COVID-19 (a few samples of this study predate the infection). Cell type and time point are not known. V usage is TRBV30 and J usage is TRBJ1-5, with D tentatively TRBD1 (6 bases). CDR3 in DNA: TGTGCCTGGAGTGCGGGGGCCGGTCAGCCCCAGCATTTT. This sequence encodes CAWSAGAGQPQHF.